This T cell receptor beta chain was identified in a study of early T cells in non-severe SARS-CoV-2 infection. Study-level results: The study's VDJdb matching favored anti-spike CD8 responses and missed private and CD4 specificities.

The CDR3 covers 14 residues. V dropped 0 bases and J dropped 3 bases, with 12 bases sitting between them. The germline V gene has CDR1 DFQATT and CDR2 SNEGSKA (reference sequence). Comments on this clonotype: Its specificity is not known.

TCRdb re-called the 5' RACE reads with MiXCR, one entry per CDR3 protein. Altogether 90,000 to 120,000 distinct CDR3 sequences are present, roughly 10% being singletons, with the ten largest covering roughly 8%. Material for sequencing was whole blood. The chain combines TRBV20-1 with TRBJ2-7; the D is unclear. The sequence came from an adult who was a healthcare worker with PCR-confirmed SARS-CoV-2 infection or an uninfected control (not recorded which). The CDR3 DNA reads TGCAGTGCTAGAGATCATGAACAGTTCTACGAGCAGTACTTC. This sequence encodes CSARDHEQFYEQYF.